This T cell receptor (beta chain) was obtained from a study of post-analysis software for immune sequencing data. Study as a whole: Relapsing-remitting, secondary progressive and progressive-relapsing multiple sclerosis were all included among the disease courses.

Included in the TCR beta cDNA libraries were unique molecular identifiers. Between about 0.85 and 10 million T cells gave rise to some 470,000 cDNA molecules. In TCRdb, the PCR reads were re-called with MiXCR into one record per CDR3 protein. The data show 800,000 to 950,000 distinct CDR3 sequences, approximately 50% seen once. This sequence originates from a girl aged 5 to 17 with multiple sclerosis. The sample comprised blood.

The CDR3: CSVDTAGSYGYTF. In nucleotides, the CDR3 is TGCAGCGTTGATACGGCAGGATCCTATGGCTACACCTTC. The chain joins TRBV29-1 to TRBJ1-2; D is unclear. The V gene lost 3 bases and the J gene lost 4 bases, with 12 bases spanning the gap. The CDR3 is 13 amino acids. CDR1 and CDR2 from the germline V gene are SQVTM and ANQGSEA.